This T cell receptor (beta chain) emerged from a study of identifying expanded T cells in peripheral blood. Study-level points and caveats: Clone count variance between approximately two-week samples rose with total template count.

Germline CDR1 and CDR2: LNHDA and SQIVND (reference sequence). The J segment lost 5 bases and the V segment lost 4 bases, leaving 9 bases of the junction unmatched. CDR3 length equals 16 residues. During the collection period, no donor immune events like infections were recorded. The repertoire was sequenced with immunoSEQ multiplex PCR; TCRdb's copy has only in-frame clones and lacks some. The table has under 150,000 clones, 70% to 90% seen once. On this clone: What it binds is not known.

This clonotype was obtained from a person aged 18 to 70 in good health. The sample taken for sequencing was blood. The chain recombines TRBV19 with TRBJ2-2; 8 bases match TRBD1. CDR3 in amino acids: CASSRPTGAGTGELFF. In nucleotides, the CDR3 is TGTGCCAGTAGTAGGCCGACAGGGGCGGGGACCGGGGAGCTGTTTTTT.